This entry features one T cell receptor (beta chain) sequence. The data are from a study of blood T cell repertoires in COVID-19. Germline assignment: CDR1 SGHTA and CDR2 FQGTGA. CDR3 length equals 15 residues. Trimming took off 1 base at V and 4 bases at J, with 13 bases between the two ends. Some clones are missing from TCRdb's copy, which holds only in-frame ones; the method was immunoSEQ multiplex PCR. The sample shows around 500,000 clones, 80% to 90% of them seen only once. Sequencing used peripheral blood. The chain couples TRBV7-3 to TRBJ1-2; tentative D call: TRBD1 (5 bases). This clonotype was obtained from a human donor in a cohort sampled during active COVID-19. CDR3 nucleotide sequence: TGTGCCAGCAGCTTAATAGGAGGGGACGGCTATGGCTACACCTTC. It yields the protein CASSLIGGDGYGYTF.